The 14 T cell receptor beta chains presented below share a single source sample, sequenced in a study of early T cells in non-severe SARS-CoV-2 infection. TCRdb reanalysed the 5' RACE reads using MiXCR and keeps one entry per CDR3 protein. The sample carries 45,000 to 65,000 distinct CDR3 sequences, 11% recorded once. The sample was whole blood. All receptors derive from an adult who was a healthcare worker with PCR-confirmed SARS-CoV-2 infection or an uninfected control (not recorded which).

This clonotype was found a few times. The chain carries TRBV20-1 and TRBJ2-7; D is ambiguous. CDR1 DFQATT and CDR2 SNEGSKA come from the germline V gene (reference sequence). The CDR3 has 14 amino acids. V was clipped by 4 bases and J by 2 bases, with 15 bases between them. The CDR3 loop reads CSAIGINTPYEQYF. The CDR3 nucleotides read TGCAGTGCTATTGGAATTAATACCCCCTACGAGCAGTACTTC.

V usage is TRBV6-1 and J usage is TRBJ2-7, with D uncertain. Trimming removed 3 bases at V and 6 bases at J, with 0 bases between. The CDR3 runs 9 residues. Germline V gives CDR1 MNHNS, CDR2 SASEGT. CDR3 DNA: TGTGCCAGCAGTGACGAGCAGTACTTC. As protein: CASSDEQYF.

CDR3 sequence: CASSSGTGNEKLFF. The CDR3 coding sequence is TGCGCCAGCAGCTCCGGGACAGGGAATGAAAAACTGTTTTTT. The J gene is TRBJ1-4, the V gene TRBV5-1; TRBD1 matches at 9 bases. Germline CDR1 is SGHRS and CDR2 is YFSETQ. With 3 bases clipped from V and 5 bases from J, the junction kept 2 bases outside the gene matches. The CDR3 sequence is 14 residues long.

This clonotype appeared many times. V is TRBV12-3 or TRBV12-4 and J is TRBJ2-6; 8 bases are shared with TRBD1. Trimming took 7 bases from V and 0 from J; bases not matched to a gene: 2. This CDR3 comprises 15 residues. The CDR3 is CASNQGASGANVLTF. The CDR3 DNA reads TGTGCCAGCAACCAGGGGGCCTCTGGGGCCAACGTCCTGACTTTC.

This clonotype appeared many times. The chain links TRBV7-6 to TRBJ1-3; the D is unclear. The CDR3 is 15 residues long. V lost 4 bases and J 0 bases, leaving 10 bases between the germline ends. Germline V CDR1 and CDR2: SGHVS, FNYEAQ. The DNA of the CDR3 is TGTGCCAGCAGCTACGGTCCCAGCTCTGGAAACACCATATATTTT. Amino acids: CASSYGPSSGNTIYF.

The chain combines TRBV6-4 with TRBJ2-3, with unresolved D. The CDR3 has 14 amino acids. Germline V gene data show CDR1 as MRHNA and CDR2 as SNTAGT. The V end was cut by 3 bases, the J end by 2 bases, with 9 bases between. The CDR3 region is CASSERWDTDTQYF. CDR3 sequence (DNA): TGTGCCAGCAGTGAAAGGTGGGACACAGATACGCAGTATTTT.

The J gene is TRBJ1-1, the V gene TRBV29-1; D not certain. Germline loops: CDR1 SQVTM, CDR2 ANQGSEA. The CDR3 loop spans 12 amino acids. The CDR3 sequence: CRAQSLNTEAFF. The CDR3 region has the DNA TGCAGAGCCCAGAGTTTGAACACTGAAGCTTTCTTT. Full variable domain (missing parts from reference TRBV29-1 and TRBJ1-1): SAVISQKPSRDICQRGTSLTIQCQVDSQVTMMFWYRQQPGQSLTLIATANQGSEATYESGFVIDKFPISRPNLTFSTLTVSNMSPEDSSIYLCRAQSLNTEAFFGQGTRLTVV.

This clonotype was found a few times. The V call is TRBV28, the J call TRBJ2-3, with TRBD2 matching over 7 bases. The CDR3 loop spans 20 amino acids. The trim removed 1 base at V and 0 bases at J, leaving 16 bases unmatched. The germline V gene has CDR1 MDHEN and CDR2 SYDVKM. The CDR3 nucleotides are TGTGCCAGCAGTTTATTCGGTGGGAGGGCCGGATCGGTTAGCACAGATACGCAGTATTTT. It is translated as CASSLFGGRAGSVSTDTQYF.

The V gene is TRBV7-2, the J gene TRBJ2-3; no clear D. Deletions cut 3 bases from V and 0 bases from J, with 10 bases between. CDR3 length: 15 amino acids. CDR1 and CDR2 (germline): SGHTA, FQGNSA. In DNA form, the CDR3 reads TGTGCCAGCAGCTTTTTTGACGGAAGCACAGATACGCAGTATTTT. Encoded protein: CASSFFDGSTDTQYF.

This clonotype was observed a handful of times. The chain uses TRBV5-6 and TRBJ1-4, with a possible D match to TRBD1 (6 bases). Germline V gene lookup returns CDR1 SGHDT and CDR2 YYEEEE. V shed 4 bases and J shed 11 bases, with 12 bases lying between them. CDR3 length: 12 amino acids. CDR3 bases: TGTGCCAGCAGCCCCAAAAGGGGGAAACTGTTTTTT. It specifies CASSPKRGKLFF. Complete variable domain (other parts from reference TRBV5-6 and TRBJ1-4): DAGVTQSPTHLIKTRGQQVTLRCSPKSGHDTVSWYQQALGQGPQFIFQYYEEEERQRGNFPDRFSGHQFPNYSSELNVNALLLGDSALYLCASSPKRGKLFFGSGTQLSVL.

This clonotype was counted many times. The chain combines TRBV7-2 with TRBJ1-3; no firm D call. V gave up 5 bases and J gave up 0 bases, with 11 bases separating them. The CDR3 is made up of 15 amino acids. Per the germline V gene, CDR1 is SGHTA and CDR2 is FQGNSA. CDR3: CASSLSPSSGNTIYF. DNA of the CDR3: TGTGCCAGCAGCCTAAGCCCATCCTCTGGAAACACCATATATTTT.

The chain couples TRBV6-1 to TRBJ2-1; D gene unclear. V gave up 3 bases and J gave up 9 bases, with 9 bases separating them. From germline, CDR1 is MNHNS and CDR2 SASEGT. This CDR3 is built from 12 residues. CDR3 bases: TGTGCCAGCAGTGAGGCGGATTTTGAGCAGTTCTTC. It specifies CASSEADFEQFF.

This clonotype was detected many times. The chain joins TRBV6-4 to TRBJ1-6; D remains ambiguous. The germline gives CDR1 MRHNA, CDR2 SNTAGT. Trimming took off 0 bases at V and 6 bases at J, with 6 bases between the two ends. CDR3 length equals 14 residues. The CDR3 spells CASSDSGGNSPLHF. The DNA of the CDR3 is TGTGCCAGCAGTGACTCGGGCGGTAATTCACCCCTCCACTTT.

This clonotype was recorded at least ten times. The chain links TRBV7-3 to TRBJ2-1; TRBD2 aligns across 9 bases. Per the germline V gene, CDR1 is SGHTA and CDR2 is FQGTGA. This CDR3 is built from 16 residues. The V and J ends lost 6 bases and 1 base, in that order; junction bases with no gene match: 7. The chain's CDR3 is CASSRIAGASYNEQFF. DNA for the CDR3: TGTGCCAGCAGTCGAATAGCGGGAGCTTCCTACAATGAGCAGTTCTTC.